The 12 T cell receptor beta chains given below trace back to one sample, sequenced in a study of T cells in Graves' hyperthyroidism and ophthalmopathy. RNA transcripts were the template for amplifying TCR beta CDR3 regions. With the HTBI primer set, the TCR CDR3 went through a first round of RT-PCR. TCRdb passed the multiplex PCR reads through MiXCR, listing each CDR3 protein once. This sample has a few hundred thousand distinct CDR3 sequences, with roughly 15% found just once. Sequencing was done on a sample of blood. The receptors shown here come from a middle-aged woman with Graves' ophthalmopathy.

This clonotype was counted between two and nine times. CDR3 DNA sequence: TGTGCCAGCAGCTTAGCGACAGGGGTGGGCAATTCACCCCTCCACTTT. This sequence encodes CASSLATGVGNSPLHF. This chain links TRBV7-2 with TRBJ1-6; TRBD1 agrees at 8 bases. Germline V gene data show CDR1 as SGHTA and CDR2 as FQGNSA. The CDR3 is 16 amino acids. Trimming cost V 0 bases and J 7 bases; bases outside gene matches: 5.

In its sample, this clonotype was seen a few times. The genes are TRBV29-1 and TRBJ2-1; D is undetermined. With 5 bases removed from V and 9 bases from J, the gap between germline ends came to 11 bases. The germline V gene has CDR1 SQVTM and CDR2 ANQGSEA. This CDR3 spans 11 amino acids. The CDR3 DNA reads as TGCAGCGTTTCGCGAACCACTGAGCAGTTCTTC. Its translation: CSVSRTTEQFF.

This clonotype appeared many times. The chain combines TRBV29-1 with TRBJ2-1; D unclear. V was trimmed by 2 bases and J by 8 bases, leaving 7 bases between them. CDR3 length: 11 amino acids. Germline assignment: CDR1 SQVTM and CDR2 ANQGSEA. DNA of the CDR3: TGCAGCGTTGAAAGCCTCGATGAGCAGTTCTTC. This gives the protein CSVESLDEQFF.

This clonotype was counted between two and nine times. The J gene is TRBJ2-7, the V gene TRBV7-2; 8 bases line up with TRBD2. The CDR3 has 18 residues. Germline CDR1 SGHTA, CDR2 FQGNSA. Unmatched junction bases numbered 15, after V lost 2 bases and J lost 3 bases. The CDR3 spells CASSLTSSGGYLNYEQYF. The CDR3 DNA reads TGTGCCAGCAGCTTAACTTCCAGCGGGGGCTACCTGAACTACGAGCAGTACTTC. The whole variable domain, filled in from reference TRBV7-2 and TRBJ2-7, reads GAGVSQSPSNKVTEKGKDVELRCDPISGHTALYWYRQSLGQGLEFLIYFQGNSAPDKSGLPSDRFSAERTGGSVSTLTIQRTQQEDSAVYLCASSLTSSGGYLNYEQYFGPGTRLTVT.

The chain couples TRBV3-1 to TRBJ1-1; no firm D call. Trimming removed 1 base at V and 1 base at J, with 10 bases between. The germline gives CDR1 LGHDT, CDR2 YNNKEL (reference sequence). The CDR3 spans 15 residues. CDR3 protein: CASSQVAVRNTEAFF. CDR3 nucleotide sequence: TGTGCCAGCAGCCAAGTGGCAGTTAGGAACACTGAAGCTTTCTTT.

This clonotype came up many times. The rearrangement uses TRBV2 and TRBJ2-1, with 13 bases matching TRBD2. The V segment lost 6 bases and the J segment 3 bases; nucleotides outside the gene matches: 14. CDR1 is SNHLY and CDR2 is FYNNEI in the germline V gene. The CDR3 has 19 amino acids. The CDR3 region has the DNA TGTGCCAGCAGCTCAAGAGGGACTAGCGGGATAGTTGTCTACAATGAGCAGTTCTTC. Translating gives CASSSRGTSGIVVYNEQFF.

There are a few counts of this clonotype. The J gene is TRBJ1-5, the V gene TRBV20-1; perhaps TRBD1 as D (6 bases). CDR1 is DFQATT and CDR2 is SNEGSKA in the germline V gene (reference sequence). The CDR3 contains 13 residues. The CDR3 here is CSLRQVIDQPQHF. The CDR3 DNA is TGCAGCCTAAGACAGGTTATCGATCAGCCCCAGCATTTT.

In its sample, this clonotype was seen many times. J is TRBJ2-3 and V is TRBV3-1; D is uncertain. Germline values: CDR1 LGHDT, CDR2 YNNKEL (reference sequence). The CDR3 runs 14 residues. The V end lost 1 base, the J end lost 2 bases, and 7 bases lay between the germline ends. This CDR3 reads CASSQGVNTDTQYF. CDR3 nucleotide sequence: TGTGCCAGCAGCCAAGGAGTGAACACAGATACGCAGTATTTT.

The genes are TRBV5-1 and TRBJ2-1; 7 nucleotides agree with TRBD1. After removal of 3 bases from V and 0 bases from J, the junction contained 6 bases not matched to a gene. CDR3 length equals 16 residues. Germline lookup yields CDR1 SGHRS and CDR2 YFSETQ. CDR3 sequence (DNA): TGCGCCAGCAGCTCGGGACAGATCAACTCCTACAATGAGCAGTTCTTC. Translated, it gives CASSSGQINSYNEQFF.

The J gene is TRBJ2-3, the V gene TRBV6-1; D gene ambiguous. CDR3 length equals 14 residues. The V and J ends lost 5 bases and 5 bases respectively, with 14 bases between them. Germline V gene data show CDR1 as MNHNS and CDR2 as SASEGT. CDR3 DNA sequence: TGTGCCAGCAGTAGTTTTGCCAATCTAGATACGCAGTATTTT. This sequence encodes CASSSFANLDTQYF.

In its sample, this clonotype was seen a few times. This chain links TRBV30 with TRBJ1-5; D is perhaps TRBD1 (6 bases). The CDR3 has 15 residues. V lost 3 bases, J lost 4 bases, and 16 bases lay in between. The germline gives CDR1 GTSNPN, CDR2 SVGIG (reference sequence). CDR3 bases: TGTGCCTGGAGCTACAGGGCCGGAAAGAATCAGCCCCAGCATTTT. Amino acids: CAWSYRAGKNQPQHF.

The sample holds many counts of this clonotype. In DNA form, the CDR3 reads TGTGCCAGCAGCGGGGACAGGGGAGGGGAAAAACTGTTTTTT. Protein sequence: CASSGDRGGEKLFF. The chain recombines TRBV2 with TRBJ1-4; 10 bases agree with TRBD1. Germline V gene lookup returns CDR1 SNHLY and CDR2 FYNNEI. J was trimmed by 8 bases and V by 6 bases; bases with no gene match: 6. This CDR3 contains 14 residues. The complete variable domain, with remaining parts taken from reference TRBV2 and TRBJ1-4, reads EPEVTQTPSHQVTQMGQEVILRCVPISNHLYFYWYRQILGQKVEFLVSFYNNEISEKSEIFDDQFSVERPDGSNFTLKIRSTKLEDSAMYFCASSGDRGGEKLFFGSGTQLSVL.